Given below is one T cell receptor (beta chain) in context. The target of this receptor is not known. Base qualities are not recorded, but no much larger clone differs from it by a single base. The data were taken from a study of blood T cell repertoires in COVID-19 (dated by TCRdb to the early 2020s). Describing the broader study: Collaborator samples came from the United States, Italy and Spain and covered acute and convalescent phases of COVID-19. The samples were drawn from the first 160 participants of the ongoing ImmuneRACE study and from 950 to 1,500 subjects provided by 6 global collaborators. The dataset comprised deeply sampled blood TCRbeta repertoires from subjects exposed to, actively infected with, or recovered from COVID-19. Sample metadata almost always included a de-identified subject ID, COVID-19 status, age in years and sex. Where HLA class I and class II types were available, the types were taken from metadata supplied by the sample provider, not from assay-based typing. The repertoires were made available in a free public database intended to serve as a resource for research on the immune response to SARS-CoV-2. The prospective study material was composed of cDNA or gDNA derived from T cells, B-cell-depleted T cells, or PBMCs. What the study reported, not specific to this receptor: The amount of clinical and demographic metadata varied by source and participant and was provided uncurated.

TCRbeta CDR3 regions were amplified from genomic DNA by means of the immunoSEQ Assay, a bias-controlled multiplex PCR. The study's own analysis went as follows. Nucleated cell counts per sample were estimated from amplification of reference gene primers within the assay. Sequence reads were collapsed and filtered to measure the absolute abundance of every unique TCRbeta CDR3 rearrangement. Productive Simpson clonality was computed per sample as the square root of Simpson's diversity index over productive rearrangements. Here the immuneACCESS table is served through TCRdb, limited to in-frame sequences with V and J called. Missing clones are a known gap in these copies; in checked studies unresolved V genes cover under half, and the rest lacks a known reason. V and J calls and clone size follow that table, whereas D and trimming were derived from the DNA. In this sample the table shows about 200,000 clones, around 80% of which occur a single time. Less than 15% of the sample comes from the top ten.

The collaborating institutions used their own protocols to collect whole blood in K2EDTA tubes. For TCRbeta analysis, collaborators shipped samples in one of three forms: frozen whole blood, isolated PBMCs, or DNA extracted from either of those sample types. From the germline V gene (reference sequence), CDR1 is LNHDA and CDR2 is SQIVND. The junction carries 14 bases between V and J, which are trimmed by 11 bases and 0 bases respectively. The CDR3 sequence holds 14 residues, the cysteine and phenylalanine included. CDR3 DNA only is kept here, 42 bases in frame from base 1. The chain is made from TRBV19 and TRBJ1-3; TRBD1 might be the D gene, on 5 matching bases. The source material was peripheral blood. This TCR came from a human donor in a cohort sampled during active COVID-19. The sequenced DNA is TGTGCCTCCAGACAGTCTAACTCTGGAAACACCATATATTTT. It specifies CASRQSNSGNTIYF.